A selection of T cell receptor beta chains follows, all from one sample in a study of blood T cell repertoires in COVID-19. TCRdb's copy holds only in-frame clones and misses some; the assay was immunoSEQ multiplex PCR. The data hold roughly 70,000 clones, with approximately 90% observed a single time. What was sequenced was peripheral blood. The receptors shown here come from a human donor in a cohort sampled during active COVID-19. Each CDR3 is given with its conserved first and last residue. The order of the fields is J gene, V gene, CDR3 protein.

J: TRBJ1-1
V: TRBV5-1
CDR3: CASSFTGGSVNTEAFF

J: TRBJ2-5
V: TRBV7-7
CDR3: CASSLGGVASETQYF

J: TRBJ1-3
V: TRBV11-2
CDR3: CASSPVPGRDTIYF

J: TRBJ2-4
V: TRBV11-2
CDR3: CASSLDFLTGGIQYF

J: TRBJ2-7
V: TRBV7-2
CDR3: CASSLGLAGAYEQYF

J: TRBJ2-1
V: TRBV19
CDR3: CASGPPGQRYNEQFF

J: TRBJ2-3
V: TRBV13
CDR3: CASSLVPAGGPGDTQYF

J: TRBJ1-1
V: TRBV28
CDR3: CASSLARPNTEAFF

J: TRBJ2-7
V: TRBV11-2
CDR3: CASSLRDYAGGSSYEQYF

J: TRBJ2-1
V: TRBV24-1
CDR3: CATSSLSGSSYNEQFF

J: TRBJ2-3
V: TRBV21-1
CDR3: CASRPPRGDTQYF

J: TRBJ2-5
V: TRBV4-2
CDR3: CASSRGSAVGGQETQYF

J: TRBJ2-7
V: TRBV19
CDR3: CAAGDYEQYF

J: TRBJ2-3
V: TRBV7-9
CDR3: CASSLSGPQDTQYF

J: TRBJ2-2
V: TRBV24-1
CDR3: CATSEATSGRTPNTGELFF

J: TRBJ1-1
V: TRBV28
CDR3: CASSLPQARWAFF

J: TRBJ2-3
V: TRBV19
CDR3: CASRQGADTQYF

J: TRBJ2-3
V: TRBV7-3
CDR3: CASGQGSTDTQYF

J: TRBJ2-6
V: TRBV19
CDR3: CATRETGANVLTF

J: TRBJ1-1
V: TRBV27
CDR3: CASSLFAETEAFF

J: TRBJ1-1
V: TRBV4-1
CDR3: CASSQQQGRTEAFF

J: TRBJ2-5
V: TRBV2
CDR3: CASSEGGSGQETQYF

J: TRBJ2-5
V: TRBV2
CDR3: CASSEARGGSETQYF

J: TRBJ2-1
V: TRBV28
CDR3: CASSLGGSLSYNEQFF

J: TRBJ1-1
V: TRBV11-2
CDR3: CATDRDGDTEAFF

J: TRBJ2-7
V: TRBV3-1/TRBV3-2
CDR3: CASSQGSGSEHEQYF

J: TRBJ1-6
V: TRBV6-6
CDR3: CASNDREGNSPLHF

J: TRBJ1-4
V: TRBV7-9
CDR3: CASSFRTVGGEKLFF

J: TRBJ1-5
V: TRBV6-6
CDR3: CASSSGQGGNQPQHF

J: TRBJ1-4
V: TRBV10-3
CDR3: CAISESIRGTTNEKLFF

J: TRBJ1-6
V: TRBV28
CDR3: CASSLDRDNSPLHF

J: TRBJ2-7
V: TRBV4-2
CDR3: CASSHRYGQDSEQYF

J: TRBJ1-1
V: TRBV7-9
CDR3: CASSPNGVTEAFF

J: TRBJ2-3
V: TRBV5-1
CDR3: CASRTSGTYTDTQYF

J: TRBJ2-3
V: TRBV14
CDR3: CASSPLAADTQYF

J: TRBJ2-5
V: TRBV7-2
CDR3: CASSSGLEFKETQYF

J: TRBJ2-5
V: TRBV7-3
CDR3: CASSLNAGFQETQYF

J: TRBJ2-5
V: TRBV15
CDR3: CATSGRTGSWETQYF

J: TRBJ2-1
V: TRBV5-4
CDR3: CASSLVSGGYNEQFF

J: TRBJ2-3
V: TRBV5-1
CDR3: CASSLAGSTDTQYF

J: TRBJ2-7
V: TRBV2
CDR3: CASRTLAAGIYEQYF

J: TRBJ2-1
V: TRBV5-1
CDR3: CASSPDRVYNEQFF

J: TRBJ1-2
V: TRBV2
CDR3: CASRETGNYGYTF

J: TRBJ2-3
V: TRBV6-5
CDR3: CASSRQLTDTQYF

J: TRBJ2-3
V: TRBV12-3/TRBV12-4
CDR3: CASSRDRGDTQYF

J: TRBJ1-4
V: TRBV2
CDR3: CASSPDRENEKLFF

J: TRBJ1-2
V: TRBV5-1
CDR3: CASSTTATVLRNGYTF

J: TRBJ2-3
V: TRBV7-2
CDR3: CASSREGTGADTQYF

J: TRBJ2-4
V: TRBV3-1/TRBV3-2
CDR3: CASSQAPAGIAKNIQYF

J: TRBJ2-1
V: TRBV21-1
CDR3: CASSTTGTSDDNEQFF

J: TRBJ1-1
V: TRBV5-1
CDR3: CASSSDSPMNTEAFF

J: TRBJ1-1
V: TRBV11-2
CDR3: CASSLESRMNTEAFF

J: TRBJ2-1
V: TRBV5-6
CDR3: CASSAQGRPYNEQFF

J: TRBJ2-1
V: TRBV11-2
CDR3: CASSLGGGEQFF